The 15 T cell receptor beta chains in this list originate from one sample, sequenced in a study of blood T cell repertoires in COVID-19. Assay used: immunoSEQ multiplex PCR; TCRdb lists only in-frame clones, some missing. The sample carries some 140,000 clones, around 87% recorded once. Sequencing input: peripheral blood. These receptors all stem from a man aged 65-85 years with active COVID-19.

The chain uses TRBV6-4 and TRBJ2-1; unclear D gene. Germline V CDR1 and CDR2: MRHNA, SNTAGT. The V gene lost 4 bases and the J gene lost 9 bases, with 16 bases spanning the gap. The CDR3 contains 14 residues. The CDR3 DNA sequence: TGTGCCAGCAGTGCCGCCGCGGCAGCCGGTGAGCAGTTCTTC. Translated, it gives CASSAAAAAGEQFF.

This clone appeared a single time. The rearrangement joins TRBV5-1 to TRBJ2-1; 10 bases are shared with TRBD1. The CDR3 spans 16 residues. With 4 bases clipped from V and 10 bases from J, the junction kept 14 bases outside the gene matches. Germline V CDR1 and CDR2: SGHRS, YFSETQ. The DNA of the CDR3 is TGCGCCAGCAGCCCAGCTGGACAGGGGGGGGACGCGGAGCAGTTCTTC. Translated, it gives CASSPAGQGGDAEQFF. Complete variable domain (other parts from reference TRBV5-1 and TRBJ2-1): KAGVTQTPRYLIKTRGQQVTLSCSPISGHRSVSWYQQTPGQGLQFLFEYFSETQRNKGNFPGRFSGRQFSNSRSEMNVSTLELGDSALYLCASSPAGQGGDAEQFFGPGTRLTVL.

The chain combines TRBV29-1 with TRBJ1-2; TRBD1 agrees at 10 bases. This CDR3 region has 13 residues. Germline V gene sequence: CDR1 SQVTM, CDR2 ANQGSEA. Trimming took 2 bases from V and 4 from J; bases not matched to a gene: 1. The CDR3 here is CSVERDRGYGYTF. Here the CDR3 DNA reads TGCAGCGTTGAAAGGGACAGGGGCTATGGCTACACCTTC.

This clone was seen just once. The chain has TRBV11-2 and TRBJ2-6, with D hard to call. Trimming removed 4 bases at V and 0 bases at J, with 16 bases between. CDR3 length: 18 amino acids. Germline assignment: CDR1 SGHAT and CDR2 FQNNGV. The CDR3 here is CASSSFLTRSSGANVLTF. CDR3 nucleotide sequence: TGTGCCAGCAGCTCCTTTTTAACGAGGAGCTCTGGGGCCAACGTCCTGACTTTC.

J is TRBJ1-5 and V is TRBV12-3 or TRBV12-4, with 7 bases matching TRBD1. This CDR3 spans 13 amino acids. J lost 4 bases, V lost 6 bases, and 3 bases had no gene match. CDR3 amino acids: CASSGTVNQPQHF. Written as DNA, the CDR3 is TGTGCCAGCAGCGGGACAGTGAATCAGCCCCAGCATTTT.

This chain joins TRBV5-4 and TRBJ2-1; 9 bases align to TRBD2. The CDR3 sequence is 15 residues long. The germline CDR1 and CDR2 sequences are SGHNT and YYREEE (reference sequence). V trimming: 3 bases; J trimming: 4 bases; junction bases outside the gene matches: 5. The CDR3 sequence is CASSSTSGVYNEQFF. The CDR3 region has the DNA TGTGCCAGCAGCTCGACTAGCGGAGTTTACAATGAGCAGTTCTTC.

The rearrangement links TRBV6-6 to TRBJ1-2, with D uncertain. The germline V gene has CDR1 MNHNY and CDR2 SVGAGI (reference sequence). The germline V and J ends were trimmed by 6 bases and 4 bases, with 9 bases remaining between them. This CDR3 has 12 amino acids. The CDR3 DNA is TGTGCCAGCAGCCAGAATCCCTATGGCTACACCTTC. It specifies CASSQNPYGYTF.

J is TRBJ2-1 and V is TRBV28; TRBD2 is a possible D gene (6 bases). V gave up 3 bases and J gave up 9 bases, with 15 bases separating them. From germline, CDR1 is MDHEN and CDR2 SYDVKM. The CDR3 runs to 14 residues. CDR3 region: CASSFTGAGGEQFF. In DNA form, the CDR3 reads TGTGCCAGCAGTTTCACGGGAGCTGGCGGTGAGCAGTTCTTC.

The V call is TRBV3-1 (or the pseudogene TRBV3-2), the J call TRBJ2-5; 9 bases agree with TRBD2. Germline values: CDR1 LGHDT, CDR2 YNNKEL (reference sequence). This CDR3 contains 15 residues. V lost 4 bases and J lost 6; bases outside the gene matches: 9. The CDR3 sequence: CASSPTSGGGKTQYF. DNA for the CDR3: TGTGCCAGCAGCCCGACTAGCGGAGGGGGGAAGACCCAGTACTTC.

The J gene is TRBJ2-7, the V gene TRBV5-4; the D gene is possibly TRBD2 (7 bases). The CDR3 has 16 residues. CDR1 is SGHNT and CDR2 is YYREEE in the germline V gene (reference sequence). V lost 0 bases, J lost 1 base, and 14 bases lay in between. DNA for the CDR3: TGTGCCAGCAGCTTGGGGGCAGGGGAGGGTTCCTACGAGCAGTACTTC. Amino acid sequence: CASSLGAGEGSYEQYF.

This sequence joins TRBV24-1 and TRBJ2-1; 8 bases are a match to TRBD2. V was pared by 4 bases and J by 6 bases, with 4 bases of the junction left unmatched. CDR1 and CDR2 (germline): KGHDR, SFDVKD. CDR3 length equals 14 residues. The CDR3 DNA follows: TGTGCCACCAGTGACTCCCTAGCGGGCAATGAGCAGTTCTTC. This translates into CATSDSLAGNEQFF.

The J gene is TRBJ1-1, the V gene TRBV3-1 (or the pseudogene TRBV3-2); a possible D gene is TRBD1 (6 bases). V lost 4 bases to trimming and J lost 3 bases, with 12 bases between them. The CDR3 is 14 amino acids. Germline CDR1 is LGHDT and CDR2 is YNNKEL (reference sequence). For the CDR3, the DNA is TGTGCCAGCAGCCTAGAGGGGGGGGACACTGAAGCTTTCTTT. This codes for CASSLEGGDTEAFF.

The gene calls are TRBV19 and TRBJ1-4; no definite D call. Deletions cut 7 bases from V and 5 bases from J, with 14 bases between. The germline CDR1 and CDR2 sequences are LNHDA and SQIVND (reference sequence). This CDR3 is built from 14 residues. CDR3 sequence reads: CASTGISPNEKLFF. DNA of the CDR3: TGTGCCAGTACAGGCATATCGCCGAATGAAAAACTGTTTTTT. Based on the CDR3 plus reference TRBV19 and TRBJ1-4, the full variable domain is DGGITQSPKYLFRKEGQNVTLSCEQNLNHDAMYWYRQDPGQGLRLIYYSQIVNDFQKGDIAEGYSVSREKKESFPLTVTSAQKNPTAFYLCASTGISPNEKLFFGSGTQLSVL.

V gene TRBV9 combines with J gene TRBJ2-1; D remains unclear. The CDR3 covers 12 residues. The V gene lost 0 bases and the J gene lost 5 bases, with 3 bases spanning the gap. Germline V lookup: CDR1 SGDLS, CDR2 YYNGEE. CDR3 region: CASSVADNEQFF. The DNA for the CDR3 is TGTGCCAGCAGCGTAGCGGACAATGAGCAGTTCTTC.

This chain joins TRBV28 and TRBJ2-2, with TRBD2 as a possible D gene (5 bases). This CDR3 has 13 residues. Looked up from germline, CDR1 is MDHEN and CDR2 is SYDVKM. V lost 7 bases, J lost 6 bases, and 12 bases lay in between. CDR3 coding DNA: TGTGCCAGCAACGGAGGAAAGTCCGGGGAGCTGTTTTTT. Translation gives CASNGGKSGELFF.